This entry lists 13 T cell receptor beta chains sequenced from one sample in a study of T cells in Graves' hyperthyroidism and ophthalmopathy (dated by TCRdb to between 2017 and 2020). Receptor amplification or capture employed multiplex PCR. The sequencer was an Illumina HiSeq 2000. Amplification of TCR beta CDR3 regions was carried out from RNA transcripts. A first-round RT-PCR of the TCR CDR3 used the HTBI primer set with the Qiagen OneStep RT-PCR kit. Using fastp at Q25 and MiXCR, TCRdb reprocessed the public reads and kept productive beta chains. Records with the same CDR3 protein are collapsed into one entry carrying the most frequent genes and DNA. This sample lists about 400,000 distinct CDR3 sequences; less than 20% were detected once. The ten largest clones add up to 25% to 30% of the sample. The specimen was blood. The receptors come from a young woman with Graves' hyperthyroidism that later progressed to Graves' ophthalmopathy.

V and J are TRBV27 and TRBJ2-2; 12 bases match TRBD1. The germline CDR1 and CDR2 sequences are MNHEY and SMNVEV (reference sequence). V shed 6 bases and J 6 bases; nucleotides not matched to a gene: 5. The CDR3 runs to 15 residues. CDR3 protein: CASRPGTGGPGELFF. The CDR3 bases are TGTGCCAGCAGACCCGGGACAGGGGGCCCCGGGGAGCTGTTTTTT.

V is TRBV7-6 and J is TRBJ1-1; 7 bases map to TRBD1. Trimming at V came to 10 bases and at J to 0 bases, leaving 5 bases not matched to a gene. The germline gives CDR1 SGHVS, CDR2 FNYEAQ. The CDR3 is 13 amino acids. This CDR3 is CATRTGLNTEAFF. DNA of the CDR3: TGTGCCACCAGGACAGGTCTGAACACTGAAGCTTTCTTT. Using reference TRBV7-6 and TRBJ1-1 for the parts outside the CDR3, the full variable domain is GAGVSQSPRYKVTKRGQDVALRCDPISGHVSLYWYRQALGQGPEFLTYFNYEAQQDKSGLPNDRFSAERPEGSISTLTIQRTEQRDSAMYRCATRTGLNTEAFFGQGTRLTVV.

This clonotype has ten or more counts. The genes are TRBV6-1 and TRBJ2-7; 7 positions match TRBD2. Trimming removed 6 bases from V and 0 bases from J; junction bases left unmatched: 11. Germline V lookup: CDR1 MNHNS, CDR2 SASEGT. The CDR3 totals 16 residues. CDR3 nucleotide sequence: TGTGCCAGCAGACCCCTCGGGCGGGAGAGCTCCTACGAGCAGTACTTC. Translating gives CASRPLGRESSYEQYF.

This sequence joins TRBV5-1 and TRBJ2-1; no firm D call. Germline V gene lookup returns CDR1 SGHRS and CDR2 YFSETQ. V was cut by 0 bases and J by 6 bases, with 10 bases left in between. The CDR3 contains 14 residues. The CDR3 DNA reads TGCGCCAGCAGCTTGGCCTGGGCTAGCAATGAGCAGTTCTTC. It codes for CASSLAWASNEQFF.

V usage is TRBV5-8 and J usage is TRBJ2-2; no clear D. This CDR3 comprises 13 residues. V lost 4 bases and J lost 9, with 13 bases in between. The germline V gene encodes CDR1 SGHTS and CDR2 YDEGEE. CDR3 residues: CASSPRESWELFF. As DNA, the CDR3 is TGTGCCAGCAGCCCCCGTGAATCCTGGGAGCTGTTTTTT.

About this clonotype: A much bigger clone sits one base away, suggesting this may be a read error. The chain joins TRBV28 to TRBJ1-2; a possible D gene is TRBD1 (5 bases). This CDR3 has 13 amino acids. CDR1 and CDR2 from the germline V gene are MDHEN and SYDVKM. In DNA, the CDR3 is TGTGCCAGCTCCCAAGGGACTAACTATGGCTACATCTTC. Translation: CASSQGTNYGYIF.

The V call is TRBV7-6, the J call TRBJ2-3, with no clear D. V lost 2 bases to trimming and J lost 3 bases, with 18 bases between them. The germline CDR1 and CDR2 sequences are SGHVS and FNYEAQ. This CDR3 contains 17 residues. CDR3 sequence (DNA): TGTGCCAGCAGCTTAAATTACCCCTTTCTCGGGACAGATACGCAGTATTTT. It yields the protein CASSLNYPFLGTDTQYF. Filled out from reference TRBV7-6 and TRBJ2-3, the complete variable domain reads GAGVSQSPRYKVTKRGQDVALRCDPISGHVSLYWYRQALGQGPEFLTYFNYEAQQDKSGLPNDRFSAERPEGSISTLTIQRTEQRDSAMYRCASSLNYPFLGTDTQYFGPGTRLTVL.

This chain uses TRBV29-1 with TRBJ2-7; no reliable D call. V was clipped by 6 bases and J by 0 bases, with 15 bases between them. The CDR3 sequence is 14 residues long. CDR1 is SQVTM, CDR2 ANQGSEA, per germline. This chain's CDR3 is CSVENSTISYEQYF. The CDR3 DNA reads as TGCAGCGTAGAAAATAGCACCATCTCCTACGAGCAGTACTTC.

This clonotype was picked up a small number of times. V usage is TRBV7-9 and J usage is TRBJ2-3; D is unclear. CDR3 length: 14 amino acids. Germline values: CDR1 SEHNR, CDR2 FQNEAQ (reference sequence). V was trimmed by 1 base and J by 2 bases, leaving 7 bases between them. As DNA, the CDR3 is TGTGCCAGCAGCTTAGTGGCAAACACAGATACGCAGTATTTT. Its protein is CASSLVANTDTQYF.

This clonotype showed up many times. This rearrangement joins TRBV28 to TRBJ2-7; maybe TRBD1 (6 bases). CDR3 length equals 12 residues. Looked up from germline, CDR1 is MDHEN and CDR2 is SYDVKM. V gave up 4 bases and J gave up 3 bases, with 7 bases separating them. CDR3 coding DNA: TGTGCCAGCAGTTCAGGGGACTACGAGCAGTACTTC. Its translation is CASSSGDYEQYF.

The J gene is TRBJ1-1, the V gene TRBV28; 7 bases line up with TRBD1. Germline values: CDR1 MDHEN, CDR2 SYDVKM. Trimming at V came to 7 bases and at J to 3 bases, leaving 8 bases not matched to a gene. The CDR3 spans 14 residues. The CDR3 coding sequence is TGTGCCAGCACACGGGGACAGCTTTACACTGAAGCTTTCTTT. This gives the protein CASTRGQLYTEAFF.

The rearrangement links TRBV7-8 to TRBJ2-7, with 12 positions matching TRBD1. V gave up 3 bases and J gave up 6 bases; unmatched junction bases: 9. The CDR3 has 16 amino acids. Germline V gives CDR1 SGHVS, CDR2 FQNEAQ. The DNA of the CDR3 is TGTGCCAGCAGCTTCCCCGGGACAGGGGGCTTTCGCGAGCAGTACTTC. Encoded protein: CASSFPGTGGFREQYF. Full variable domain (remainder filled in from reference TRBV7-8 and TRBJ2-7): GAGVSQSPRYKVAKRGQDVALRCDPISGHVSLFWYQQALGQGPEFLTYFQNEAQLDKSGLPSDRFFAERPEGSVSTLKIQRTQQEDSAVYLCASSFPGTGGFREQYFGPGTRLTVT.

This clonotype was found many times. The genes are TRBV27 and TRBJ2-7, with TRBD2 matching 11 bases. Germline-derived CDR1 and CDR2 are MNHEY and SMNVEV (reference sequence). This CDR3 is built from 14 residues. V dropped 6 bases and J dropped 4; count of bases not matched to a gene: 5. The CDR3 region is CASRNGLAGYEQYF. The CDR3, as DNA: TGTGCCAGCAGGAACGGACTAGCGGGTTACGAGCAGTACTTC.